Shown below are 28 T cell receptor beta chains from a single sample sequenced in a study of blood T cell repertoires in COVID-19. Assay: immunoSEQ multiplex PCR; the TCRdb copy retains only in-frame clones and omits some. The sample consists of fewer than 150,000 clones, approximately 85% of them appearing once. The sample was peripheral blood. The source of these receptors is a man aged 50 to 60 with acute or convalescent COVID-19.

The chain uses TRBV9 and TRBJ2-5, with 9 bases fitting TRBD2. CDR1 SGDLS and CDR2 YYNGEE come from the germline V gene. V lost 0 bases, J lost 1 base, and 4 bases stayed unmatched. The CDR3 spans 16 residues. CDR3 residues: CASSVAPREGQETQYF. In nucleotides, the CDR3 is TGTGCCAGCAGCGTAGCGCCGCGGGAGGGCCAAGAGACCCAGTACTTC.

The chain has TRBV18 and TRBJ2-7; 11 positions agree with TRBD2. Germline V gene data show CDR1 as KGHSH and CDR2 as LQKENI. The V segment lost 6 bases and the J segment 7 bases; nucleotides outside the gene matches: 14. This CDR3 spans 16 amino acids. Here the CDR3 reads CASSFSELAGGGEQYF. The CDR3, as DNA: TGTGCCAGCTCCTTTTCCGAGCTAGCGGGAGGTGGAGAGCAGTACTTC.

The genes are TRBV5-4 and TRBJ2-6; no definite D call. CDR1 and CDR2 from the germline V gene are SGHNT and YYREEE (reference sequence). V lost 8 bases, J lost 0 bases, and 6 bases lay in between. The length of the CDR3 is 13 residues. The CDR3 loop is CASRSSGANVLTF. CDR3 sequence (DNA): TGTGCCAGTCGGAGCTCTGGGGCCAACGTCCTGACTTTC. The variable domain in full, completed from reference TRBV5-4 and TRBJ2-6, reads ETGVTQSPTHLIKTRGQQVTLRCSSQSGHNTVSWYQQALGQGPQFIFQYYREEENGRGNFPPRFSGLQFPNYSSELNVNALELDDSALYLCASRSSGANVLTFGAGSRLTVL.

The J gene is TRBJ2-2, the V gene TRBV11-2; 8 bases are a match to TRBD1. Germline V gene data show CDR1 as SGHAT and CDR2 as FQNNGV. V was clipped by 5 bases and J by 10 bases; unmatched bases: 9. The CDR3 spans 14 residues. CDR3 in DNA: TGTGCCAGCAGCCACGGACAGGGAAAAGAGGAGCTGTTTTTT. Translated, it gives CASSHGQGKEELFF.

The chain is built from TRBV15 and TRBJ1-2; D unresolved. Germline values: CDR1 LNHNV, CDR2 YYDKDF (reference sequence). Trimming removed 6 bases from V and 0 bases from J, with 14 bases in between. CDR3 length: 15 residues. In nucleotides, the CDR3 is TGTGCCACCAGAAGTCTAGGCAGTCCTAACTATGGCTACACCTTC. Translating gives CATRSLGSPNYGYTF.

This chain uses TRBV21-1 with TRBJ1-2; the table's D gene call, TRBD1, was not cross checked with the DNA. TRBV21-1 is tagged as a pseudogene. The CDR3 extends over 16 amino acids. In nucleotides, the CDR3 is TGTGCCAGCAGCAAACGATACAGGGGACGTAACTATGGCTACACCTTC. Protein product: CASSKRYRGRNYGYTF.

This clone was counted only a few times. This chain connects TRBV3-1 (or the pseudogene TRBV3-2) to TRBJ2-3, with 13 bases identical to TRBD2. The V gene end was trimmed by 0 bases and the J gene end by 11 bases; junction bases not matched to a gene: 2. Germline CDR1 is LGHDT and CDR2 is YNNKEL (reference sequence). The CDR3 spans 14 residues. Written as DNA, the CDR3 is TGTGCCAGCAGCCAAGATCGGACTAGCGGGGGGCAGTATTTT. Amino acid sequence: CASSQDRTSGGQYF.

As DNA, the CDR3 is TGTGCCAGCAGCATTCCAGACAGGGGGAAAGGGAACACCGGGGAGCTGTTTTTT. Residues: CASSIPDRGKGNTGELFF. V is TRBV5-5 and J is TRBJ2-2; 9 bases map to TRBD1. This CDR3 is built from 18 residues. Germline-derived CDR1 and CDR2 are SGHKS and YYEKEE (reference sequence). The V gene end was trimmed by 4 bases and the J gene end by 1 base; junction bases not matched to a gene: 11.

The chain has TRBV6-5 and TRBJ1-1, with D hard to call. The CDR3 consists of 15 residues. V was clipped by 0 bases and J by 1 base, with 9 bases between them. CDR1 is MNHEY, CDR2 SVGAGI, per germline. The CDR3 spells CASSYSGIQNTEAFF. The CDR3 DNA is TGTGCCAGCAGTTACTCGGGCATACAGAACACTGAAGCTTTCTTT.

The rearrangement uses TRBV6-6 and TRBJ2-7, with D maybe TRBD2 (5 bases). This CDR3 region has 15 residues. Germline V CDR1 and CDR2: MNHNY, SVGAGI (reference sequence). The V and J ends lost 0 bases and 0 bases respectively, with 9 bases between them. This CDR3 is CASSYSTGSSYEQYF. The CDR3 nucleotides read TGTGCCAGCAGTTACTCGACTGGGAGCTCCTACGAGCAGTACTTC.

This chain connects TRBV6-6 to TRBJ2-7; TRBD2 is a possible D gene (6 bases). V shed 5 bases and J shed 2 bases, with 13 bases lying between them. The CDR3 totals 14 residues. Germline V CDR1 and CDR2: MNHNY, SVGAGI (reference sequence). Here the CDR3 DNA reads TGTGCCAGCAGTGGAGGGACGGACCCCTACGAGCAGTACTTC. Translating gives CASSGGTDPYEQYF.

This chain joins TRBV7-2 and TRBJ2-2; 7 bases map to TRBD1. This CDR3 has 15 amino acids. Trimming cost V 5 bases and J 5 bases; bases outside gene matches: 8. The germline CDR1 and CDR2 sequences are SGHTA and FQGNSA. CDR3 protein: CASSPGQRRTGELFF. CDR3 DNA sequence: TGTGCCAGCAGCCCGGGACAGAGGCGTACCGGGGAGCTGTTTTTT.

The chain is built from TRBV5-1 and TRBJ2-6, with D unresolved. Germline loops: CDR1 SGHRS, CDR2 YFSETQ. This CDR3 region has 16 residues. The V and J ends lost 0 bases and 0 bases respectively, with 7 bases between them. CDR3 nucleotides: TGCGCCAGCAGCTTGGCTCCAGTCTCTGGGGCCAACGTCCTGACTTTC. Translated: CASSLAPVSGANVLTF.

The chain joins TRBV18 to TRBJ1-1; D is uncertain. This CDR3 region has 14 residues. Germline V CDR1 and CDR2: KGHSH, LQKENI. V was clipped by 5 bases and J by 1 base, with 11 bases between them. The CDR3 DNA reads TGTGCCAGCTCATCGGAGTCGGCGAACACTGAAGCTTTCTTT. This codes for CASSSESANTEAFF.

The V call is TRBV6-6, the J call TRBJ2-1, with 7 bases matching TRBD2. Germline V gene data show CDR1 as MNHNY and CDR2 as SVGAGI (reference sequence). V was clipped by 10 bases and J by 5 bases; unmatched bases: 8. The CDR3 loop spans 13 amino acids. The CDR3 DNA reads as TGTGCCACAAAGCGGGGAGGGGACAATGAGCAGTTCTTC. Amino acid sequence: CATKRGGDNEQFF.

V usage is TRBV6-5 and J usage is TRBJ2-3; no clear D gene. Germline CDR1 is MNHEY and CDR2 is SVGAGI. The CDR3 extends over 14 amino acids. V was trimmed by 6 bases and J by 5 bases, leaving 15 bases between them. This CDR3 is CASSGAATGDTQYF. The CDR3 DNA follows: TGTGCCAGCAGCGGTGCCGCTACGGGAGATACGCAGTATTTT.

The chain has TRBV29-1 and TRBJ1-2; D uncertain. The CDR3 is 13 amino acids. The V and J ends lost 6 bases and 0 bases respectively, with 11 bases between them. Germline loops: CDR1 SQVTM, CDR2 ANQGSEA. The CDR3 DNA follows: TGCAGCGTCGACCACACAGCTAACTATGGCTACACCTTC. Its protein is CSVDHTANYGYTF. Looking up the rest from reference TRBV29-1 and TRBJ1-2 gives the full variable domain: SAVISQKPSRDICQRGTSLTIQCQVDSQVTMMFWYRQQPGQSLTLIATANQGSEATYESGFVIDKFPISRPNLTFSTLTVSNMSPEDSSIYLCSVDHTANYGYTFGSGTRLTVV.

This clone has just a few counts. The genes are TRBV2 and TRBJ2-7; 8 positions agree with TRBD1. The germline V gene encodes CDR1 SNHLY and CDR2 FYNNEI. CDR3 length: 16 amino acids. Germline trimming cut 6 bases from V and 5 bases from J; bases unmatched to any gene: 15. This CDR3 is CASSSGPGTGQHEQYF. For the CDR3, the DNA is TGTGCCAGCAGCTCAGGGCCCGGGACAGGTCAACACGAGCAGTACTTC.

A single count supports this clone. The chain links TRBV19 to TRBJ1-3; no clear D. From germline, CDR1 is LNHDA and CDR2 SQIVND (reference sequence). The ends were cut back, 3 bases at V and 0 bases at J, with 3 bases in the middle. There are 13 residues in the CDR3. The CDR3 region is CASSILSGNTIYF. The CDR3 DNA is TGTGCCAGTAGTATCCTCTCTGGAAACACCATATATTTT.

This clone is labeled as medium-sized. This chain joins TRBV30 and TRBJ2-1, with a tentative D call TRBD1 (5 bases). Trimming stripped 3 bases from V and 2 bases from J, with 8 bases between. Per the germline V gene, CDR1 is GTSNPN and CDR2 is SVGIG (reference sequence). The CDR3 runs to 13 residues. The CDR3 DNA follows: TGTGCCTGGAGCAGGGTCCCCTACAATGAGCAGTTCTTC. Residues: CAWSRVPYNEQFF.

The V call is TRBV19, the J call TRBJ2-2; 7 nucleotides match TRBD1. The CDR3 is 16 residues long. Germline trimming cut 5 bases from V and 3 bases from J; bases unmatched to any gene: 9. Germline V gene lookup returns CDR1 LNHDA and CDR2 SQIVND (reference sequence). CDR3 in DNA: TGTGCCAGTAGTTTTGGCAATAGGGGGCACACCGGGGAGCTGTTTTTT. It translates to CASSFGNRGHTGELFF.

The chain uses TRBV6-5 and TRBJ1-2; no clear D. The CDR3 is made up of 15 amino acids. Germline V gene sequence: CDR1 MNHEY, CDR2 SVGAGI. The germline V and J ends were trimmed by 2 bases and 0 bases, with 10 bases remaining between them. CDR3 sequence reads: CASSYGSGSNYGYTF. CDR3 DNA: TGTGCCAGCAGTTACGGGTCAGGCTCTAACTATGGCTACACCTTC.

V gene TRBV1 combines with J gene TRBJ2-1; TRBD2, the D gene given by the table, was not confirmed from the DNA. TRBV1 is classified as a pseudogene. This CDR3 is built from 17 residues. In DNA form, the CDR3 reads TGCACCAGCAGCCAAGAGCGGACTAGCGGGGTTTACAATGAGCAGTTCTTC. Protein: CTSSQERTSGVYNEQFF.

This clone has a single count. The rearrangement uses TRBV9 and TRBJ2-7; D possibly corresponds to TRBD1 (6 bases). This CDR3 comprises 16 residues. The germline CDR1 and CDR2 sequences are SGDLS and YYNGEE. V lost 0 bases, J lost 0 bases, and 13 bases lay in between. CDR3 sequence: CASSVGAQGRSYEQYF. CDR3 coding DNA: TGTGCCAGCAGCGTAGGAGCCCAGGGGCGCTCCTACGAGCAGTACTTC.

J is TRBJ2-7 and V is TRBV9; TRBD2 is a possible D gene (6 bases). The V end was cut by 0 bases, the J end by 2 bases, with 12 bases between. CDR3 length equals 15 residues. Germline V gene lookup returns CDR1 SGDLS and CDR2 YYNGEE. CDR3 region: CASSVELANTYEQYF. CDR3 DNA sequence: TGTGCCAGCAGCGTAGAACTAGCCAATACCTACGAGCAGTACTTC.

The gene calls are TRBV7-3 and TRBJ1-1; TRBD1 might be the D (6 bases). CDR1 is SGHTA and CDR2 is FQGTGA in the germline V gene. The CDR3 is 15 amino acids. The V end was cut by 2 bases, the J end by 1 base, with 11 bases between. CDR3 amino acids: CASSLSRTANTEAFF. The CDR3 coding sequence is TGTGCCAGCAGCTTATCCCGGACAGCGAACACTGAAGCTTTCTTT.

The chain employs TRBV2 and TRBJ1-2; D may be TRBD1 (6 bases). V lost 2 bases and J 1 base, leaving 11 bases between the germline ends. Looked up from germline, CDR1 is SNHLY and CDR2 is FYNNEI. The CDR3 has 15 amino acids. The CDR3 coding sequence is TGTGCCAGCAGTGAAAGAAGGGGGTTTAACTATGGCTACACCTTC. It translates to CASSERRGFNYGYTF.

This clone appeared a few times. The V gene is TRBV28, the J gene TRBJ2-7; 7 bases line up with TRBD1. This CDR3 is 14 amino acids long. CDR1 and CDR2 from the germline V gene are MDHEN and SYDVKM. The trim removed 3 bases at V and 2 bases at J, leaving 4 bases unmatched. CDR3 amino acids: CASSLEQGAYEQYF. The CDR3, as DNA: TGTGCCAGCAGTTTGGAGCAGGGGGCCTACGAGCAGTACTTC. The whole variable domain, filled in from reference TRBV28 and TRBJ2-7, reads DVKVTQSSRYLVKRTGEKVFLECVQDMDHENMFWYRQDPGLGLRLIYFSYDVKMKEKGDIPEGYSVSREKKERFSLILESASTNQTSMYLCASSLEQGAYEQYFGPGTRLTVT.